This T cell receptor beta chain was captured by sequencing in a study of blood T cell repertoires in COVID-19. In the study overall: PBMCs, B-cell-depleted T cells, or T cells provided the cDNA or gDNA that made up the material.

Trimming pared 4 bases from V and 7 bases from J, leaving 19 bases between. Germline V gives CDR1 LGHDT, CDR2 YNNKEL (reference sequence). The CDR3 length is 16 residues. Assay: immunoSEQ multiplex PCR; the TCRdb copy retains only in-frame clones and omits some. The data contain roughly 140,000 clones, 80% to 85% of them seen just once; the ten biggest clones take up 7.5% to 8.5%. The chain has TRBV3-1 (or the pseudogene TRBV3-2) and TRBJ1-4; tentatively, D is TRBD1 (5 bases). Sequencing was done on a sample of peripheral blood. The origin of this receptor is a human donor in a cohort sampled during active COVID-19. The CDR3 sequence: CASSPRHGGAGEKLFF. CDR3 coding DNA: TGTGCCAGCAGCCCCCGTCATGGAGGGGCTGGTGAAAAACTGTTTTTT.